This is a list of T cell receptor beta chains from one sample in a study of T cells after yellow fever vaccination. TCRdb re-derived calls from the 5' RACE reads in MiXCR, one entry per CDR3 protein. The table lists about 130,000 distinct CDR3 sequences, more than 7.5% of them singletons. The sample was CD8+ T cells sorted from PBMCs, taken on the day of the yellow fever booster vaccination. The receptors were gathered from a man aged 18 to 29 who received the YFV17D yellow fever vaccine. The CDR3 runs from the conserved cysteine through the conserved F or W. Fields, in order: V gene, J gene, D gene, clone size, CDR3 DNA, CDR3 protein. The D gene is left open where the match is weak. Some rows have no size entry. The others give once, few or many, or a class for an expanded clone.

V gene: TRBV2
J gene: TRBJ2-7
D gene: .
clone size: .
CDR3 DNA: TGTGCCAGCAGTGAATGGCCAGGGACCTACGAGCAGTACTTC
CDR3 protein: CASSEWPGTYEQYF

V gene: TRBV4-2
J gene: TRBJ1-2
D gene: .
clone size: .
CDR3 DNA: TGTGCCAGCAGCTCACTGGCTGCCGGCTACACCTTC
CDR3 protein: CASSSLAAGYTF

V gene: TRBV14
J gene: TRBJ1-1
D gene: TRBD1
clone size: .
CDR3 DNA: TGTGCCAGCAACCCAGACAGGGAAACTGAAGCTTTCTTT
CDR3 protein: CASNPDRETEAFF

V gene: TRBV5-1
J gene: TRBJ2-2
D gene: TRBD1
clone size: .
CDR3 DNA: TGCGCCAGCAGCTACCGACAGGGGGCAACCGGGGAGCTGTTTTTT
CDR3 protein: CASSYRQGATGELFF

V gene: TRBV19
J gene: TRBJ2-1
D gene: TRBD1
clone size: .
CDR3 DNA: TGTGCCAGTACCAGATTAGGACAGGACAACAATGAGCAGTTCTTC
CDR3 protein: CASTRLGQDNNEQFF

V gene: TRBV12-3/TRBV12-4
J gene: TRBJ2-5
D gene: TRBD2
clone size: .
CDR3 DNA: TGTGCCAGCAGTTTAGATGGACTAGCGGAAGAGACCCAGTACTTC
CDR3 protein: CASSLDGLAEETQYF

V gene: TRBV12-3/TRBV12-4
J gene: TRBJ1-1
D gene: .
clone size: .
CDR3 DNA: TGTGCCAGCAGTTTCGGTCAGGCGGTTGAAGCTTTCTTT
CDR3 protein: CASSFGQAVEAFF

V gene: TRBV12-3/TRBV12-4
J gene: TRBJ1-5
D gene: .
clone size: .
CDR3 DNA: TGTGCCAGCAGTCGGGACGGATATAGCAATCAGCCCCAGCATTTT
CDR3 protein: CASSRDGYSNQPQHF

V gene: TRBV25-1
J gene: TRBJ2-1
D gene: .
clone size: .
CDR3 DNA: TGTGCCAGCAGTGTGGGGGGTCCCCTCAATGAGCAGTTCTTC
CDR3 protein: CASSVGGPLNEQFF

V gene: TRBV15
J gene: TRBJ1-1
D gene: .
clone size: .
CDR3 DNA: TGTGCCACCAGCAGCAGGGTGGAGAACACTGAAGCTTTCTTT
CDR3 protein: CATSSRVENTEAFF

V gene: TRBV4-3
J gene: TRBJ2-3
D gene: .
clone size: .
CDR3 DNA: TGCGCCAGCAGCCAAGACGAGAGGGCCGGGGATACGCAGTATTTT
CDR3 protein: CASSQDERAGDTQYF

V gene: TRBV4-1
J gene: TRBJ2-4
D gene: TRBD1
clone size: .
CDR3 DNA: TGCGCCAGCAGCCGCGGACAGGGTGAGAACATTCAGTACTTC
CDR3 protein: CASSRGQGENIQYF

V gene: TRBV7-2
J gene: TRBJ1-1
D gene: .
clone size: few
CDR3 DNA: TGTGCCAGCAGCCTATCGGGCTCAGCTTTCTTT
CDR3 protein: CASSLSGSAFF

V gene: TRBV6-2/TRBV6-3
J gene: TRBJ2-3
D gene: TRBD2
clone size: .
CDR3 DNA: TGTGCCAGCAGTACACGACTAGCGGGGGGGCCGGCAGATACGCAGTATTTT
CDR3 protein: CASSTRLAGGPADTQYF

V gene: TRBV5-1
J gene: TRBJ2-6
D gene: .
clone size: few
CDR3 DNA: TGCGCCAGCAGCTTGTTGGGGGCGACTGGGGCCAACGTCCTGACTTTC
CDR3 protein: CASSLLGATGANVLTF

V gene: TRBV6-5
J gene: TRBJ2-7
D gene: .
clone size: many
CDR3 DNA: TGTGCCAGCAGTTACTCGTTAGCGGTGATCGACGAGCAGTACTTC
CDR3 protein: CASSYSLAVIDEQYF